The following is a TCR beta chain sequence with its context. What antigen it recognizes has not been identified. Base-call qualities are not available, and no considerably larger clone is one nucleotide away. The sample belongs to a study of sequential checkpoint blockade in melanoma (dated by TCRdb to the late 2010s). About the full investigation: Patients were assigned by 1:1 randomization to either first-line nivolumab followed by ipilimumab (arm A) or ipilimumab followed by nivolumab (arm B). Maintenance nivolumab came after each of the two trial sequences.

TCRbeta CDR3 regions were immunosequenced from genomic DNA with the immunoSEQ Assay. Prior to high-throughput sequencing, genomic DNA was amplified by bias-controlled multiplex PCR. Per the source publication's procedure: To quantify the absolute abundance of each unique TCRbeta CDR3 region, the sequences were collapsed and filtered. Clonality, defined as 1 minus Pielou's evenness, was calculated using only productive rearrangements. Clones with significantly greater frequencies in on-treatment versus baseline samples were identified using a previously published method. This is the immuneACCESS table as TCRdb keeps it, with only in-frame sequences that have V and J called. A part of the clones is gone; compared with another copy, unresolved V genes explain less than half, and the rest is unexplained. Clonal size and the V and J genes are those of that table, whereas D and trimming came from the DNA. Counted in this sample were around 18,000 clones; under 75% of them appeared once. The leading ten clones occupy over 15% of the sample.

General study outcomes and caveats: The response-prediction model combining TCR metrics and mutation burden needs validation in larger, independent patient cohorts.

Explained via the paper, the treatment or condition label denotes: randomized to nivolumab then ipilimumab (arm A) or the reverse (arm B). None of the patients in the trial had previously been given DNA-damaging chemotherapy. Thawed PBMCs were sorted on a FACS Aria II flow cytometer to isolate live CD3+CD8+ cells negative for CD19 and CD56. Samples came from patients with melanoma in CheckMate 064, a randomized, open-label phase II trial of sequential checkpoint blockade. Peripheral blood mononuclear cells were collected by leukapheresis, purified with Ficoll-Paque, and frozen in human serum with approximately 9.9% DMSO. Immediately after sorting, the purity of the sorted blood CD3+CD8+ cells was confirmed to be >98%, and DNA was then extracted. Relative to germline, V is 2 bases shorter and J is 2 bases shorter, with 10 bases between their ends. For CDR1 and CDR2, the germline V gene (reference sequence) lists SEHNR and FQNEAQ. The CDR3 spans 15 residues, from the cysteine through the phenylalanine. Here the CDR3 DNA is all that survives: 45 bases in frame from base 1.

This receptor was taken from a human donor with melanoma. Rearrangement joined TRBV7-9 to TRBJ2-1; a weak D assignment points to TRBD2 (6 bases agree). The specimen was CD8+ T cells sorted from blood (inferred from file names), collected from a patient given nivolumab and ipilimumab in sequence. Here is the DNA: TGTGCCAGCAGCTTATCAGGCGGGGCCTACAATGAGCAGTTCTTC. This encodes CASSLSGGAYNEQFF.